A single sample gave rise to the 19 T cell receptor beta chains below, sequenced in a study of blood T cell repertoires in COVID-19 (dated by TCRdb to 2018 to 2021). Library preparation employed the immunoSEQ multiplex PCR assay. TCRdb took this table from immuneACCESS and kept in-frame rearrangements with V and J called. Such tables lack part of the clones; where checked against another copy, unresolved V genes explain under half of the gap, and the rest is unexplained. The sample records 150,000 or so clones, 83% of which are singletons. Together, the top ten hold about an eighth of the sample. The sample taken for sequencing was peripheral blood. The receptors here all came from a woman aged 60-75 years with COVID-19, enrolled during active disease.

This chain joins TRBV6-5 and TRBJ1-2; D unclear. CDR1 is MNHEY, CDR2 SVGAGI, per germline. This CDR3 is built from 14 residues. Trimming stripped 6 bases from V and 3 bases from J, with 14 bases between. The CDR3 region has the DNA TGTGCCAGCAGCCCCCGGGGAGAGTACTATGGCTACACCTTC. It codes for CASSPRGEYYGYTF.

This chain uses TRBV5-5 with TRBJ2-1, with a possible D match to TRBD2 (5 bases). The CDR3 is made up of 17 amino acids. CDR1 and CDR2 (germline): SGHKS, YYEKEE (reference sequence). Trimming took 2 bases from V and 0 from J, leaving 15 bases between them. The CDR3 reads CASSFQDGVISYNEQFF. In nucleotides, the CDR3 is TGTGCCAGCAGCTTTCAGGACGGGGTCATCTCCTACAATGAGCAGTTCTTC. Based on the CDR3 plus reference TRBV5-5 and TRBJ2-1, the full variable domain is DAGVTQSPTHLIKTRGQQVTLRCSPISGHKSVSWYQQVLGQGPQFIFQYYEKEERGRGNFPDRFSARQFPNYSSELNVNALLLGDSALYLCASSFQDGVISYNEQFFGPGTRLTVL.

The chain carries TRBV2 and TRBJ2-3; D unclear. V lost 2 bases, J lost 4 bases, and 10 bases lay in between. The CDR3 has 14 residues. Germline V gene lookup returns CDR1 SNHLY and CDR2 FYNNEI. In DNA form, the CDR3 reads TGTGCCAGCAGTGAAAGGCCAGGCCCAGATACGCAGTATTTT. Translation gives CASSERPGPDTQYF.

V and J are TRBV5-8 and TRBJ1-4; D uncertain. This CDR3 is built from 14 residues. CDR1 is SGHTS, CDR2 YDEGEE, per germline. Trimming took 1 base from V and 5 from J, leaving 9 bases between them. The CDR3: CASSLSRMNEKLFF. In DNA, the CDR3 is TGTGCCAGCAGCTTGAGCAGGATGAATGAAAAACTGTTTTTT.

V gene TRBV5-1 combines with J gene TRBJ2-3; D remains ambiguous. The germline V gene has CDR1 SGHRS and CDR2 YFSETQ. Trimming removed 3 bases from V and 1 base from J, with 15 bases in between. This CDR3 is 16 amino acids long. This chain's CDR3 is CASSSARLYGTDTQYF. The CDR3 region has the DNA TGCGCCAGCAGCTCAGCTAGGTTGTACGGCACAGATACGCAGTATTTT.

The rearrangement uses TRBV6-5 and TRBJ2-1, with a possible D match to TRBD2 (6 bases). The CDR3 has 15 residues. Germline CDR1 and CDR2: MNHEY and SVGAGI. The germline V and J ends were trimmed by 2 bases and 6 bases, with 14 bases remaining between them. CDR3 in DNA: TGTGCCAGCAGTTACACGGGACTGGGCACCAATGAGCAGTTCTTC. Its translation is CASSYTGLGTNEQFF.

This rearrangement joins TRBV27 to TRBJ2-1, with 8 bases aligning to TRBD2. Germline V CDR1 and CDR2: MNHEY, SMNVEV (reference sequence). Germline trimming cut 2 bases from V and 7 bases from J; bases unmatched to any gene: 1. The CDR3 has 13 amino acids. The CDR3 sequence: CASSLLAGNEQFF. CDR3 coding DNA: TGTGCCAGCAGTTTACTAGCGGGTAATGAGCAGTTCTTC.

This clone was seen a handful of times. DNA of the CDR3: TGTGCCAGCAGCTTAGAACTAGCCGGTTCTGCCACGTACTTC. It yields the protein CASSLELAGSATYF. This chain uses TRBV7-8 with TRBJ2-7; tentatively, D is TRBD2 (6 bases). Germline CDR1 reads SGHVS; CDR2 reads FQNEAQ. This CDR3 is 14 amino acids long. With 1 base removed from V and 12 bases from J, the gap between germline ends came to 19 bases. Filled out from reference TRBV7-8 and TRBJ2-7, the complete variable domain reads GAGVSQSPRYKVAKRGQDVALRCDPISGHVSLFWYQQALGQGPEFLTYFQNEAQLDKSGLPSDRFFAERPEGSVSTLKIQRTQQEDSAVYLCASSLELAGSATYFGPGTRLTVT.

The genes are TRBV15 and TRBJ1-1, with D hard to call. Trimming left V 3 bases short and J 10 bases short, with 15 bases between. Germline CDR1 and CDR2: LNHNV and YYDKDF (reference sequence). The CDR3 sequence is 13 residues long. The CDR3 here is CATSSLQAGVAFF. The DNA for the CDR3 is TGTGCCACCAGCAGTCTTCAAGCAGGCGTAGCTTTCTTT.

The chain uses TRBV11-2 and TRBJ1-5; no firm D call. Trimming shortened V by 0 bases and J by 4 bases, and 10 bases separated the two germline ends. This CDR3 contains 15 residues. Looked up from germline, CDR1 is SGHAT and CDR2 is FQNNGV. CDR3 in amino acids: CASSLDRGWNQPQHF. The CDR3 DNA reads as TGTGCCAGCAGCTTAGATCGAGGATGGAATCAGCCCCAGCATTTT.

The V and J genes are TRBV15 and TRBJ1-2; weak D call: TRBD1 (5 bases). Deletions cut 1 base from V and 8 bases from J, with 23 bases between. The CDR3 totals 17 residues. The germline gives CDR1 LNHNV, CDR2 YYDKDF (reference sequence). Here the CDR3 reads CATSRAHRTWAGRGYTF. CDR3 DNA sequence: TGTGCCACCAGCAGAGCCCACAGGACTTGGGCGGGGAGGGGCTACACCTTC. Full variable domain (remainder filled in from reference TRBV15 and TRBJ1-2): DAMVIQNPRYQVTQFGKPVTLSCSQTLNHNVMYWYQQKSSQAPKLLFHYYDKDFNNEADTPDNFQSRRPNTSFCFLDIRSPGLGDTAMYLCATSRAHRTWAGRGYTFGSGTRLTVV.

The chain employs TRBV19 and TRBJ2-1; possible D gene TRBD1, 6 bases. The CDR3 contains 15 residues. CDR1 and CDR2 (germline): LNHDA, SQIVND (reference sequence). V was trimmed by 8 bases and J by 7 bases, leaving 21 bases between them. The CDR3 here is CASGARGFHGNEQFF. The DNA of the CDR3 is TGTGCCAGTGGGGCCAGGGGCTTTCATGGTAATGAGCAGTTCTTC.

The V call is TRBV7-3, the J call TRBJ1-1; 8 nucleotides line up with TRBD1. CDR3 length: 15 residues. V shed 5 bases and J 10 bases; nucleotides not matched to a gene: 15. Germline lookup yields CDR1 SGHTA and CDR2 FQGTGA. In nucleotides, the CDR3 is TGTGCCAGCAGCACCGGGACAGGACCGCCGCGCCGAGCTTTCTTT. This gives the protein CASSTGTGPPRRAFF. Filled out from reference TRBV7-3 and TRBJ1-1, the complete variable domain reads GAGVSQTPSNKVTEKGKYVELRCDPISGHTALYWYRQSLGQGPEFLIYFQGTGAADDSGLPNDRFFAVRPEGSVSTLKIQRTERGDSAVYLCASSTGTGPPRRAFFGQGTRLTVV.

The chain joins TRBV3-1 (or the pseudogene TRBV3-2) to TRBJ2-2; unclear D gene. Germline V gene data show CDR1 as LGHDT and CDR2 as YNNKEL (reference sequence). This CDR3 has 13 residues. With 0 bases removed from V and 6 bases from J, the gap between germline ends came to 5 bases. The CDR3 protein is CASSQDRSGELFF. CDR3 in DNA: TGTGCCAGCAGCCAAGACAGGTCCGGGGAGCTGTTTTTT.

The chain has TRBV13 and TRBJ2-1, with 8 bases lining up with TRBD1. The germline gives CDR1 PRHDT, CDR2 FYEKMQ (reference sequence). CDR3 length equals 14 residues. Trimming cost V 6 bases and J 4 bases; bases outside gene matches: 5. The CDR3 loop reads CASRPRTGYNEQFF. The CDR3 DNA reads TGTGCCAGCAGGCCCCGGACAGGGTACAATGAGCAGTTCTTC.

The chain employs TRBV7-9 and TRBJ1-4; D call uncertain. The V end was cut by 7 bases, the J end by 6 bases, with 12 bases between. Germline V gene lookup returns CDR1 SEHNR and CDR2 FQNEAQ (reference sequence). This CDR3 has 13 residues. CDR3 amino acids: CASNSGRDEKLFF. The CDR3 nucleotides read TGTGCCAGCAACAGCGGTCGGGATGAAAAACTGTTTTTT.

For the CDR3, the DNA is TGTGCCATCAGTGAAACAGGGAATAGCAATCAGCCCCAGCATTTT. As protein: CAISETGNSNQPQHF. The gene calls are TRBV10-3 and TRBJ1-5; possibly TRBD1 for D (6 bases). The V and J ends lost 3 bases and 0 bases respectively, with 9 bases between them. The CDR3 length is 15 residues. Germline assignment: CDR1 ENHRY and CDR2 SYGVKD.

CDR3 sequence (DNA): TGTGCCAGCAGTTACTCGAGGGTTTCTGATTCACCCCTCCACTTT. It specifies CASSYSRVSDSPLHF. J is TRBJ1-6 and V is TRBV6-6; D remains ambiguous. There are 15 residues in the CDR3. Germline V lookup: CDR1 MNHNY, CDR2 SVGAGI (reference sequence). The V end was cut by 0 bases, the J end by 8 bases, with 11 bases between.

The chain joins TRBV19 to TRBJ2-1; the match to TRBD1 covers 9 bases. The germline V gene has CDR1 LNHDA and CDR2 SQIVND (reference sequence). V dropped 3 bases and J dropped 8; count of bases not matched to a gene: 11. The length of the CDR3 is 16 residues. The CDR3 here is CASSILRDRAWDEQFF. CDR3 bases: TGTGCCAGTAGTATCCTCCGGGACAGGGCTTGGGATGAGCAGTTCTTC.